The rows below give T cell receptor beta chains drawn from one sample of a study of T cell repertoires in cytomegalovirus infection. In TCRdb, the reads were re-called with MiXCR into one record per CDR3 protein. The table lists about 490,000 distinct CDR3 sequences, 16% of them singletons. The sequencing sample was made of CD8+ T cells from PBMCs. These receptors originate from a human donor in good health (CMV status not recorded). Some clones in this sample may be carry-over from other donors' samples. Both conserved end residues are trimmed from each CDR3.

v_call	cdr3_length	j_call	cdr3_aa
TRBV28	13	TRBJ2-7	ASRHYKGTGYEQY
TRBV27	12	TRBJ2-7	ASSAPGQGYEQY
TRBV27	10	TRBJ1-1	ASSSIQGGAF
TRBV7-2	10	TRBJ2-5	ASSLGRETQY
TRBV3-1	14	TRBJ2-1	ASSQEEQSPYNEQF
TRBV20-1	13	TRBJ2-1	SARDSGPLDNEQF
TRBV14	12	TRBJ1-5	ASSHQGRNQPQH
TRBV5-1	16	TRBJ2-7	ASSSENPIAGVTYEQY
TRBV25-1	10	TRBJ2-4	ASSVGSGIQY
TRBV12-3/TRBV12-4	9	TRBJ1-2	ASRDRSSYT
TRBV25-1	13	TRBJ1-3	ASSATGESGNTIY
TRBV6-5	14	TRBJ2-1	ASSGPSESSYNEQF
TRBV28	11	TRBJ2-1	ASSVVRYNEQF
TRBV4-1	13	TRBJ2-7	ASSQDGGRYYEQY
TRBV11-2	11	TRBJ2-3	ASGQGGTDTQY
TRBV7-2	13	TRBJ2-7	ASSPRDRGTYEQY
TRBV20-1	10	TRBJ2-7	SASLVSYEQY
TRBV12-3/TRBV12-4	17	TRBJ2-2	ASSLWTSGGHRGTGELF
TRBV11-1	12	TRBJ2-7	ASEDRLGTYEQY
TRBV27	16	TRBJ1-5	ASSLSGQGARVNQPQH
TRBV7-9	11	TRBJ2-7	ASSLAGEDEQY
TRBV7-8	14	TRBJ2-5	ASSLLAGAIQETQY
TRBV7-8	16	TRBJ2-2	ASIITFFGTTNTGELF
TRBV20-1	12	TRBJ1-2	SARDRYRDYGYT
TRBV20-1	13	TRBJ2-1	SAPTRGVRYNEQF
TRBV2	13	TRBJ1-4	ASSGPTGENEKLF
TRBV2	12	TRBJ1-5	ASSDGGWNQPQH
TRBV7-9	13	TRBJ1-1	ASSSTGTVNTEAF
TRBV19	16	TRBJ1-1	ASSIQGGIGFMNTEAF
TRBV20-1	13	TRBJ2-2	SARDGQINTGELF
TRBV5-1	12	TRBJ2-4	ASSWKTPQDIQY
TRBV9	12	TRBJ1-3	ASSVVSAGNTIY
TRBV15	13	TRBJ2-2	ATSTPGVITGELF
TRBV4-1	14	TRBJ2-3	ASSQELAGDKDTQY
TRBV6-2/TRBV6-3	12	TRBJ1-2	ASSRQGLNYGYT
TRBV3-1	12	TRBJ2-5	ASSPWTIQETQY
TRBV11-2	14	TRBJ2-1	ASSLDGLAEMNEQF
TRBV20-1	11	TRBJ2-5	SARRPSEETQY
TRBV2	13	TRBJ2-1	ASRGSGSSYNEQF
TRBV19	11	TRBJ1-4	ASRDSVSEKLF
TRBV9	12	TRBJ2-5	ASNPGGIGETQY
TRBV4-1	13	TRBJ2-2	ASSHRAPDAGELF
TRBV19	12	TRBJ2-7	ASSPQGLAWEQY
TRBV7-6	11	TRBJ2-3	ASSLVQPDTQY
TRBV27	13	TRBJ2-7	ASSRGTDKTYEQY
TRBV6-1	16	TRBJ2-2	ASSRLAGGAGQHRELF
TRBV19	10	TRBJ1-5	ASRDRGKPQH
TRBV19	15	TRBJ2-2	ASSIDLSSGNSGELF
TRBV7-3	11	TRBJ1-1	ASSAGSNTEAF
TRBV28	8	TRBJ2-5	ASSQDRVR
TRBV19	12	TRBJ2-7	ASSATVSSYEQY
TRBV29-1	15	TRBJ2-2	SAKVTQRASGTGELF
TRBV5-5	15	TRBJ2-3	ASSSGRRSPREWTQY
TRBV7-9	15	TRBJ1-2	ASSLKGDTGGGYGYT
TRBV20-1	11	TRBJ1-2	SARGQLDGGYT